This TCR beta chain was recovered during a study of PD-L1 blockade in urothelial cancer. From germline, CDR1 is LNHNV and CDR2 YYDKDF (reference sequence). The length of the CDR3 is 16 residues. The V segment lost 5 bases and the J segment 9 bases; nucleotides outside the gene matches: 8. The time point here: pretreatment peripheral blood. TCRdb's table, derived via immunoSEQ multiplex PCR, lists solely in-frame clones and lacks some. Of some 57,000 clones listed, roughly 84% are singletons. Material: PBMCs, obtained around atezolizumab (anti-PD-L1) treatment. This TCR came from a man aged 45-65 years with urothelial cancer. The rearrangement links TRBV15 to TRBJ2-1, with TRBD2 matching 15 bases. This CDR3 is CATSAPGLAGGGEQFF. The CDR3 DNA reads TGTGCCACCAGCGCGCCGGGACTAGCGGGGGGCGGTGAGCAGTTCTTC.